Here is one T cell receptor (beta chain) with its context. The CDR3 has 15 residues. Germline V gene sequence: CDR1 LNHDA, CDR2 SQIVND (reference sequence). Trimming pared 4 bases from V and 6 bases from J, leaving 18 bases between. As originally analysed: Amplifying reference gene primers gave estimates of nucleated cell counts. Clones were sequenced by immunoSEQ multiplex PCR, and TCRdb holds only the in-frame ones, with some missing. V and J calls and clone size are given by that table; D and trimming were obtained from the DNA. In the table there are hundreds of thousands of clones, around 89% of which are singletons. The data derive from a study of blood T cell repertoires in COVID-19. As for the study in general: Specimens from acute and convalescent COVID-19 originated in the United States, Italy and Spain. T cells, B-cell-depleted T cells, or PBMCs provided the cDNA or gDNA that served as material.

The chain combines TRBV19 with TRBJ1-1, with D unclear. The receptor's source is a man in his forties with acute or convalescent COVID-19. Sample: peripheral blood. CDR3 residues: CASSTRGQQQPEAFF. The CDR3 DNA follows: TGTGCCAGTAGTACCCGGGGTCAACAACAACCTGAAGCTTTCTTT.